The T cell receptor beta chain described here comes from a study of T cell repertoires in cytomegalovirus infection. Study details: Recently identified HLA-C-restricted CMV epitopes were among the peptides used. It can be stated that public TCR beta signatures indicated CMV infection as well as a matching HLA type.

The V segment lost 5 bases and the J segment 0 bases; nucleotides outside the gene matches: 12. Germline V lookup: CDR1 DFQATT, CDR2 SNEGSKA (reference sequence). CDR3 length equals 18 residues. About this clonotype: No antigen is known for it.

Regarding the study as a whole: Clonotype analysis showed dominance of the ex vivo response by HLA-C-restricted CMV-specific TCR beta clonotypes. The cumulative frequency of public TCR beta families distinguished individuals who carried CMV together with the relevant HLA.

TCRdb re-called the reads through MiXCR, storing one row per CDR3 protein. The table lists about a million distinct CDR3 sequences, about a third of them singletons, with around an eighth in the top ten. Sequencing used cultured CD8+ T cells from PBMCs, obtained from culture after CMV antigen stimulation. The V and J genes are TRBV20-1 and TRBJ2-3; TRBD2 aligns across 12 bases. The sequence derives from a human donor in good health (CMV status not recorded). Some clones in this sample may be carry-over from other donors' samples. This CDR3 reads CSALDTSGGRPSTDTQYF. The CDR3 DNA reads as TGCAGTGCTTTAGACACTAGCGGGGGGCGACCTAGCACAGATACGCAGTATTTT.